This TCR beta chain was profiled in a study of CD8+CD57+ T cells in acquired aplastic anemia (dated by TCRdb to 2017 to 2018). The study in broad terms: On average, sorted CD4+ and CD8+ cells yielded 3.2 ug of extracted DNA, with a range of about 0.18 to 30 ug. A CD8+CD57+ expansion meant a frequency higher than the mean frequency seen in healthy subjects.

TCR beta VDJ combination and CDR3 sequence profiling used genomic DNA as the template. An Illumina HiSeq 2000 was the platform used for TCR repertoire sequencing. The original pipeline was this. TRBV/TRBJ rearrangement plots, CDR3 size and DJ length profiles, and Simpson's diversity index were used to assess repertoires. The immunodominant clone was defined as the most abundant DNA sequence in deep sequencing data. CDR3 amino acid sequences were screened for sharing across subjects and were compared with published repertoires and the VDJdb database. TCRdb applied fastp at Q25 and MiXCR to the public reads, then kept only in-frame beta chains. Rows matching on CDR3 protein sequence are summarized as one entry with the most common DNA and genes. The V and J calls follow TCRdb's processing rather than the paper's. Within this sample are 120,000 or so distinct CDR3 sequences, with over 30% of them counted one time only. The leading ten clones occupy approximately 2.6% of the sample.

Flow cytometry had shown CD8+CD57+ cell expansion in the patients selected for sequencing. Every patient had severe acquired aplastic anemia, diagnosed using the International Study of Aplastic Anemia and Agranulocytosis and Camitta criteria. No patient had received any therapy when blood was sampled. TCR repertoires of sorted CD4+ and CD8+ blood T cells from severe aplastic anemia patients and healthy subjects were deep-sequenced in the study. Patients were enrolled in the USA under clinicaltrials.gov protocols 00001620, 01623167, 00001397, 00071045, 00081523 and 00961064. Ficoll-Paque density gradient centrifugation was used to isolate peripheral blood mononuclear cells. Before DNA extraction, CD4+ and CD8+ T cells were sorted by FACS or by magnetic beads. Results and caveats for the whole study, not just this receptor: Between patients and healthy controls, no significant difference in CD8+ Simpson's diversity was found (P=0.060). Although 25 to 30 CD8+ CDR3 sequences were shared by patients and controls, these sequences appeared highly expressed in patients and within the immunodominant clones of patients.

Including cysteine and phenylalanine, the CDR3 has 14 amino acids. The only DNA kept is the CDR3, 42 bases in frame from the first base. V ends up 5 bases short and J 6 bases short, with an unmatched junction base count of 10. In this sample, this clonotype turned up many times. Its binding antigen is unknown. The sample holds no much larger clone one base away, and base qualities are not on file. This receptor was identified in a human donor with aplastic anemia. The chain is encoded by TRBV12-3 or TRBV12-4 joined to TRBJ2-7, with 7 junctional bases fitting TRBD1. Sequencing input: sorted CD4+, CD8+, or CD8+CD57+ T cells (not recorded which) from PBMCs. The DNA sequence follows: TGTGCCAGCAGTAACTACGGGACAGCGGCCGAGCAGTACTTC. It is translated as CASSNYGTAAEQYF.